The 19 T cell receptor beta chains presented below share a single source sample, sequenced in a study of beta chain features in type 1 diabetes listed by TCRdb under 2018. Summary of the overall study and its limitations: A moderate but significant shortening of TCRB CDR3 length was observed in type 1 diabetes patients in all four CD4+ subsets.

Library creation used the immunoSEQ multiplex PCR assay. The High Capacity cDNA Reverse Transcription Kit was used to reverse transcribe all of the isolated RNA, meaning that expressed TCRB transcripts were what got sequenced. Entries here come from immuneACCESS through TCRdb and include only in-frame sequences with V and J called. Some clones fail to appear in such tables; in the studies checked, an unresolved V gene covers under half of the shortfall, and the cause of the remainder is unknown. This sample gives about 170,000 clones in total; roughly 7.1% of them show up just once. The top ten clones comprise about 0.9% of the sample. These receptors' antigens are unknown. Material: central memory CD4+ T cells from blood. The receptors shown here come from a woman aged 35 to 49 with type 1 diabetes.

The genes are TRBV29-1 and TRBJ1-2; 7 nucleotides align to TRBD1. The V and J ends lost 3 bases and 8 bases, in that order; junction bases with no gene match: 12. This CDR3 is built from 14 residues. Germline CDR1 SQVTM, CDR2 ANQGSEA. CDR3 nucleotide sequence: TGCAGCGTTGAGGAGGGGGCGCGGTCGAGGGGCTACACCTTC. Amino acids: CSVEEGARSRGYTF. Full variable domain (rest looked up from reference TRBV29-1 and TRBJ1-2): SAVISQKPSRDICQRGTSLTIQCQVDSQVTMMFWYRQQPGQSLTLIATANQGSEATYESGFVIDKFPISRPNLTFSTLTVSNMSPEDSSIYLCSVEEGARSRGYTFGSGTRLTVV.

This clone came up a few times. V and J are TRBV5-6 and TRBJ2-3; weak D call: TRBD2 (6 bases). CDR1 and CDR2 from the germline V gene are SGHDT and YYEEEE. V was clipped by 0 bases and J by 1 base, with 6 bases between them. The CDR3 covers 14 residues. In DNA, the CDR3 is TGTGCCAGCAGCTTGGCGGGGGGCACAGATACGCAGTATTTT. Translating gives CASSLAGGTDTQYF.

This clone was recorded at least ten times. This chain connects TRBV15 to TRBJ2-3, with 11 nucleotides matching TRBD1. V lost 5 bases to trimming and J lost 4 bases; unmatched junction nucleotides: 2. CDR1 and CDR2 from the germline V gene are LNHNV and YYDKDF (reference sequence). The CDR3 spans 14 residues. The CDR3, as DNA: TGTGCCACCAGCCGGGACAGGGGGTCAGATACGCAGTATTTT. It yields the protein CATSRDRGSDTQYF.

This clone has ten or more counts. The rearrangement joins TRBV7-9 to TRBJ1-6; 8 bases are a match to TRBD1. This CDR3 has 19 amino acids. CDR1 and CDR2 (germline): SEHNR, FQNEAQ (reference sequence). Losses at the gene ends were 0 bases for V and 5 bases for J; bases not matched to a gene: 12. The CDR3 sequence is CASSLAQGQGLRDNSPLHF. The CDR3 bases are TGTGCCAGCAGCTTAGCGCAAGGACAGGGTCTCCGTGATAATTCACCCCTCCACTTT.

The J gene is TRBJ1-2, the V gene TRBV4-2; TRBD1 matches at 7 bases. The germline V gene encodes CDR1 LGHNA and CDR2 YNFKEQ. The CDR3 consists of 15 residues. Trimming cost V 0 bases and J 4 bases; bases outside gene matches: 5. In nucleotides, the CDR3 is TGTGCCAGCAGCCAAGATGCCCAGGGGGTCTATGGCTACACCTTC. Its translation: CASSQDAQGVYGYTF.

This clone was seen only a few times. The CDR3 sequence is CASSLEGTGSGKLFF. The CDR3 bases are TGTGCCAGCAGCTTAGAAGGGACAGGAAGTGGAAAACTGTTTTTT. This sequence joins TRBV7-9 and TRBJ1-4; 8 bases match TRBD1. The germline V gene has CDR1 SEHNR and CDR2 FQNEAQ (reference sequence). The CDR3 sequence is 15 residues long. J was trimmed by 10 bases and V by 1 base; bases with no gene match: 8.

This clone was counted between two and nine times. CDR3 protein: CASRLAQGPTDTQYF. CDR3 nucleotide sequence: TGTGCCAGCAGGCTAGCTCAAGGGCCGACAGATACGCAGTATTTT. V and J are TRBV6-5 and TRBJ2-3; the D gene is possibly TRBD2 (5 bases). The length of the CDR3 is 15 residues. The V gene lost 6 bases and the J gene lost 3 bases, with 16 bases spanning the gap. In germline, CDR1 is MNHEY, CDR2 SVGAGI.

This clone was found a few times. This sequence joins TRBV7-9 and TRBJ1-1; D possibly corresponds to TRBD1 (6 bases). The CDR3 is made up of 16 amino acids. Germline V CDR1 and CDR2: SEHNR, FQNEAQ (reference sequence). The V gene lost 2 bases and the J gene lost 1 base, with 14 bases spanning the gap. For the CDR3, the DNA is TGTGCCAGCAGCTTATACGTCGGACAGCCGAACACTGAAGCTTTCTTT. Translation: CASSLYVGQPNTEAFF.

The V and J genes are TRBV4-3 and TRBJ2-5, with 7 bases matching TRBD1. From germline, CDR1 is LGHNA and CDR2 YSLEER. The V gene end was trimmed by 0 bases and the J gene end by 1 base; junction bases not matched to a gene: 2. This CDR3 has 15 amino acids. CDR3 residues: CASSQEDRAQETQYF. The CDR3 coding sequence is TGCGCCAGCAGCCAAGAAGACAGGGCCCAAGAGACCCAGTACTTC.

The chain couples TRBV6-5 to TRBJ1-2, with a weak D call TRBD1 (6 bases). The CDR3 has 14 residues. Germline V gene lookup returns CDR1 MNHEY and CDR2 SVGAGI. V lost 5 bases, J lost 1 base, and 11 bases lay in between. CDR3 region: CASSPRDINYGYTF. CDR3 nucleotide sequence: TGTGCCAGCAGTCCCCGGGACATTAACTATGGCTACACCTTC.

This chain links TRBV7-9 with TRBJ2-3; D not resolved. Trimming removed 5 bases at V and 6 bases at J, with 9 bases between. Germline V CDR1 and CDR2: SEHNR, FQNEAQ (reference sequence). This CDR3 contains 12 residues. In nucleotides, the CDR3 is TGTGCCAGCAGCCCTCACGCGGATACGCAGTATTTT. Amino acids: CASSPHADTQYF.

CDR3 nucleotides: TGTGCCAGCAGCTTAGGACAGAAGGTCACTGAAGCTTTCTTT. The encoded protein is CASSLGQKVTEAFF. The chain links TRBV7-9 to TRBJ1-1, with D possibly TRBD1 on 5 matching bases. Germline V gene data show CDR1 as SEHNR and CDR2 as FQNEAQ (reference sequence). The CDR3 runs to 14 residues. The ends were cut back, 1 base at V and 4 bases at J, with 10 bases in the middle.

V is TRBV19 and J is TRBJ1-5, with D uncertain. Looked up from germline, CDR1 is LNHDA and CDR2 is SQIVND (reference sequence). This CDR3 has 14 residues. Between the trimmed V and J ends, which lost 10 bases and 5 bases, there was a span of 18 bases. This CDR3 reads CATWSRVNHQPQHF. In DNA form, the CDR3 reads TGTGCCACCTGGTCCCGGGTCAATCATCAGCCCCAGCATTTT.

Concerning this clone itself: Other DNA sequences of this sample code for an identical CDR3. The chain recombines TRBV28 with TRBJ1-4; possibly TRBD1 for D (5 bases). Trimming removed 6 bases at V and 7 bases at J, with 9 bases between. Germline V CDR1 and CDR2: MDHEN, SYDVKM. The length of the CDR3 is 12 residues. CDR3 amino acids: CASRQGSEKLFF. The CDR3 DNA reads as TGTGCCAGCAGGCAGGGAAGTGAAAAACTGTTTTTT.

V usage is TRBV7-2 and J usage is TRBJ1-2; 9 positions match TRBD1. The germline V gene has CDR1 SGHTA and CDR2 FQGNSA. The CDR3 totals 17 residues. V lost 3 bases to trimming and J lost 0 bases; unmatched junction nucleotides: 8. CDR3 DNA: TGTGCCAGCAGCTTCGCCGGGACAGGGAAAGCTAACTATGGCTACACCTTC. It codes for CASSFAGTGKANYGYTF.

This clone was recorded at least ten times. This chain links TRBV5-1 with TRBJ1-1; possibly TRBD1 for D (6 bases). The ends were cut back, 4 bases at V and 5 bases at J, with 18 bases in the middle. The V gene's germline CDR1 is SGHRS and CDR2 YFSETQ. The CDR3 spans 15 residues. This chain's CDR3 is CASSETQGRGTEAFF. CDR3 nucleotide sequence: TGCGCCAGCAGCGAGACCCAGGGGAGGGGGACTGAAGCTTTCTTT.

This clone has only a few counts. The chain is built from TRBV5-1 and TRBJ1-4; no clear D. Trimming removed 3 bases from V and 0 bases from J, with 6 bases in between. Germline V gene sequence: CDR1 SGHRS, CDR2 YFSETQ. The CDR3 extends over 14 amino acids. The CDR3 sequence is CASSWAPTNEKLFF. The CDR3 nucleotides read TGCGCCAGCAGCTGGGCCCCAACTAATGAAAAACTGTTTTTT.

This clone was counted only a few times. This sequence joins TRBV7-8 and TRBJ2-5; 9 bases match TRBD2. Germline CDR1 is SGHVS and CDR2 is FQNEAQ. This CDR3 spans 16 amino acids. V gave up 3 bases and J gave up 1 base; unmatched junction bases: 6. The CDR3 loop reads CASSFSAGGGQETQYF. The CDR3 nucleotides are TGTGCCAGCAGCTTTAGTGCGGGAGGGGGCCAAGAGACCCAGTACTTC.

A few counts support this clone. Here the CDR3 reads CASSYPSARGPGELFF. CDR3 nucleotides: TGTGCCAGCAGTTACCCTTCGGCTCGGGGTCCCGGGGAGCTGTTTTTT. The chain combines TRBV6-5 with TRBJ2-2; tentatively, D is TRBD2 (5 bases). Germline V gene sequence: CDR1 MNHEY, CDR2 SVGAGI. Trimming removed 2 bases at V and 6 bases at J, with 16 bases between. This CDR3 has 16 residues.